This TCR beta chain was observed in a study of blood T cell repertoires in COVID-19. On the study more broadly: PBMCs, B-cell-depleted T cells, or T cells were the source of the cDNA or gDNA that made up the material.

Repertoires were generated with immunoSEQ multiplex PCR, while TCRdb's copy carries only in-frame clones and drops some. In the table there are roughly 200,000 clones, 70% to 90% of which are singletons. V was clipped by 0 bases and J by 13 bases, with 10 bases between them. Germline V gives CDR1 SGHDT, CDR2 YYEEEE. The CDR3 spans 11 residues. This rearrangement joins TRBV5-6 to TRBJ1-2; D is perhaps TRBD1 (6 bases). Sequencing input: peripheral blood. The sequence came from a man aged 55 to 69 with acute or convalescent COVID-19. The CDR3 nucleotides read TGTGCCAGCAGCTTGGACAGGGCCTCCACCTTC. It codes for CASSLDRASTF.